These T cell receptor beta chains were read from a single sample in a study of graft-versus-host responses after intestinal transplantation. Clones were sequenced by immunoSEQ multiplex PCR, and TCRdb holds only the in-frame ones, with some missing. The top ten clones hold approximately 40% of a sample with under 6,000 clones, around 70% of them seen once. The sample in question was PBMCs, obtained roughly 540 days after intestinal transplant. The source of these receptors is a human patient who received an intestinal transplant, so some T cells may come from the graft donor. The CDR3 runs from the conserved cysteine through the conserved F or W. D genes are given only for firm matches. A clone size is listed for some rows: how often the clone was seen (once, few, many), or a class if it is expanded.

abundance	d_gene	v_gene	j_gene	CDR3nt	CDR3aa
-	-	TRBV2	TRBJ1-2	TGTGCCACGAAGGGGAATGGCTACACCTTC	CATKGNGYTF
-	TRBD1	TRBV7-8	TRBJ2-7	TGTGCCAGCAGCTTGGACAGGGTGGACGAGCAGTACTTC	CASSLDRVDEQYF
-	-	TRBV11-2	TRBJ2-4	TGTGCCAGCAGCCAGACTACAGGAAACATTCAGTACTTC	CASSQTTGNIQYF
-	-	TRBV7-2	TRBJ1-2	TGTGCCAGCAGCTTAGCAGGGGCCCACCATGGCTACACCTTC	CASSLAGAHHGYTF
-	TRBD2	TRBV10-3	TRBJ2-1	TGTGCCATCAGTGAGTCGCCTAGCGGGGGAGACAATGAGCAGTTCTTC	CAISESPSGGDNEQFF
-	-	TRBV5-6	TRBJ2-3	TGTGCCAGCAGCTTGGAAAGGGCCACAGATACGCAGTATTTT	CASSLERATDTQYF
-	-	TRBV5-5	TRBJ1-6	TGTGCCAGCAGCTTAGGCCGATCCTATAATTCACCCCTCCACTTT	CASSLGRSYNSPLHF
-	TRBD2	TRBV4-3	TRBJ2-2	TGCGCCAGCAGCCAAAATCCTCCCAGCGGGGGGGTTACCGGGGAGCTGTTTTTT	CASSQNPPSGGVTGELFF
-	-	TRBV4-3	TRBJ2-3	TGCGCCAGCAGCCAAGATTATGCTAGCACAGATACGCAGTATTTT	CASSQDYASTDTQYF
-	-	TRBV6-5	TRBJ2-7	TGTGCCTCCCAAGGGTCAGGCGACGAGCAGTACTTC	CASQGSGDEQYF
-	TRBD1	TRBV6-5	TRBJ1-2	TGTGCCAGCAGGCCGACAGGGGTGGACGGCTACACCTTC	CASRPTGVDGYTF
once	TRBD1	TRBV11-1	TRBJ2-7	TGTGCCAGCAGCGAGGACCACCGGGACAGATACTACGAGCAGTACTTC	CASSEDHRDRYYEQYF
-	TRBD2	TRBV5-1	TRBJ2-7	TGCGCCAGCAGCCCACCGTCGACAGTGGGGGGGTACGAGCAGTACTTC	CASSPPSTVGGYEQYF
-	TRBD2	TRBV7-2	TRBJ2-7	TGTGCCAGCAGCGGTCCCGCTGGACTAGCGGGGGAGACTTACGAGCAGTACTTC	CASSGPAGLAGETYEQYF
-	-	TRBV11-3	TRBJ2-1	TGTGCCAGCAGCCCCCCGACAGAATACAATGAGCAGTTCTTC	CASSPPTEYNEQFF
few	TRBD1	TRBV5-1	TRBJ1-1	TGCGCCAGCAGCGCCGGGACAGGGGGCACTGAAGCTTTCTTT	CASSAGTGGTEAFF
few	-	TRBV6-4	TRBJ2-2	TGTGCCAGCAGTGACTCGAGCCTTAACACCGGGGAGCTGTTTTTT	CASSDSSLNTGELFF
-	-	TRBV7-7	TRBJ1-4	TGTGCCAGCAGCCTCCTGGGGTTGGGGCCGGCTAATGAAAAACTGTTTTTT	CASSLLGLGPANEKLFF
-	-	TRBV9	TRBJ1-1	TGTGCCAGCAGCGTAGGTGGAAGGGTGTCGCCGAACACTGAAGCTTTCTTT	CASSVGGRVSPNTEAFF
once	-	TRBV4-1	TRBJ1-4	TGCGCCAGCAGCCAAGATTACTTAGGGGAAACGGGTGAAAAACTGTTTTTT	CASSQDYLGETGEKLFF
-	-	TRBV7-8	TRBJ2-3	TGTGCCAGCAGCCGCGAGACGCAGTATTTT	CASSRETQYF
once	TRBD1	TRBV5-3	TRBJ1-6	TGTGCCAGAAGCTACGGACAGGGGGCTTATTCACCCCTCCACTTT	CARSYGQGAYSPLHF
-	-	TRBV7-2	TRBJ2-1	TGTGCCAGCAGCCGGCCCGGCTCCTACAATGAGCAGTTCTTC	CASSRPGSYNEQFF
once	-	TRBV6-6	TRBJ2-2	TGTGCCAGCAGTTACGCTCTGCAGAACACCGGGGAGCTGTTTTTT	CASSYALQNTGELFF
few	-	TRBV6-1	TRBJ2-7	TGTGCCACCCTCTCCGGTTACGAGCAGTACTTC	CATLSGYEQYF
-	-	TRBV6-1	TRBJ2-7	TGTGCCAGCAGCCCGGGACTCTCGCCCTACGAGCAGTACTTC	CASSPGLSPYEQYF
-	TRBD2	TRBV7-8	TRBJ2-1	TGTGCCAGCAGCTTAGCAGGGACTAGCGGATTCAATGAGCAGTTCTTC	CASSLAGTSGFNEQFF
once	-	TRBV21-1	TRBJ2-3	TGTGCCAGCAGCAAAGACCTCTGGGACTCTACCACAGATACGCAGTATTTT	CASSKDLWDSTTDTQYF
-	-	TRBV6-1	TRBJ2-1	TGTGCCAGCAGTTGGTATCCCCCCGAGCAGTTCTTC	CASSWYPPEQFF
-	-	TRBV2	TRBJ2-7	TGTGCCAGCAGTGGTCTGGCGTCCCCGGGGGAGCAGTACTTC	CASSGLASPGEQYF
-	-	TRBV9	TRBJ1-2	TGTGCCAGCAGCGCCGACAGCAACGGCTACACCTTC	CASSADSNGYTF
-	TRBD1	TRBV2	TRBJ1-1	TGTGCCAGCAGTGGCAGACAGGGGGCTTTGAACACTGAAGCTTTCTTT	CASSGRQGALNTEAFF
-	TRBD2	TRBV7-9	TRBJ2-7	TGTGCCAGCAGCCCGGGACTAGCGGGGTTTAACGAGCAGTACTTC	CASSPGLAGFNEQYF
few	TRBD2	TRBV30	TRBJ2-1	TGTGCCTTTACCCGCGGGACTAGCGGGGGGGCTTATTATGAGCAGTTCTTC	CAFTRGTSGGAYYEQFF
-	TRBD1	TRBV7-9	TRBJ1-1	TGTGCCAGCAGCTTAGCTGGGACAGGGCGAGCTTTCTTT	CASSLAGTGRAFF
-	TRBD1	TRBV9	TRBJ2-5	TGTGCCAGCAGCCCAAGACGGACAGGGGGAGAGACCCAGTACTTC	CASSPRRTGGETQYF
-	-	TRBV7-2	TRBJ1-2	TGTGCCAGCAGCCCCTCTCAATTAACCGGGACACTACTCAATGGCTACACCTTC	CASSPSQLTGTLLNGYTF
few	-	TRBV6-4	TRBJ2-1	TGTGCCAGCAGTGACTCGATTTTTACAACGCAGTTCTTC	CASSDSIFTTQFF
-	-	TRBV7-6	TRBJ1-2	TGTGCCAGCAGCTTCGGGCAACAGGATGGCTACACCTTC	CASSFGQQDGYTF
-	-	TRBV30	TRBJ1-5	TGTGCCTGGAGACCCGGCGGGGACAAGAATCAGCCCCAGCATTTT	CAWRPGGDKNQPQHF
few	TRBD2	TRBV11-2	TRBJ2-1	TGTGCCAGCAGCTTTAGAATAGCGGGGGGAGGGGACAATGAGCAGTTCTTC	CASSFRIAGGGDNEQFF
-	-	TRBV7-9	TRBJ1-6	TGTGCCAGCAGCCTGGACATCGGGGGCTCACCCCTCCACTTT	CASSLDIGGSPLHF
few	TRBD2	TRBV5-5	TRBJ2-1	TGTGCCAGCAGCTCGACTAGCGGGGGGGCCTATGAGCAGTTCTTC	CASSSTSGGAYEQFF
-	-	TRBV5-1	TRBJ1-1	TGCGCCAGCAGCTTAGGGGGTACGAACACTGAAGCTTTCTTT	CASSLGGTNTEAFF
-	-	TRBV6-1	TRBJ1-2	TGTGCCAGCAGTTATGAGGGGTCGAATGGCTACACCTTC	CASSYEGSNGYTF
-	-	TRBV5-5	TRBJ2-2	TGTGCCAGCAGCTTGTTGCGGGGGCGTGGCGGGGAGCTGTTTTTT	CASSLLRGRGGELFF
-	TRBD1	TRBV6-5	TRBJ2-3	TGTGCCAGCAGTTCTCCGGGACAGGGGAAAGGGGCGCAGTATTTT	CASSSPGQGKGAQYF
-	-	TRBV10-1	TRBJ1-2	TGCGCCAGCAGTGTTGAGGGGCGGGACTATGGCTACACCTTC	CASSVEGRDYGYTF
-	TRBD1	TRBV19	TRBJ1-2	TGTGCCAGTAATAGCAGGGGGCATTACTATGGCTACACCTTC	CASNSRGHYYGYTF
-	-	TRBV7-9	TRBJ2-3	TGTGCCAGCAGCTTAGCGCGGCAGGGTGGGAATACGCAGTATTTT	CASSLARQGGNTQYF
once	-	TRBV6-9	TRBJ1-2	TGTGCCAGCAGTTATTCGTCCTTGGACAGACCTGGCTACACCTTC	CASSYSSLDRPGYTF
-	-	TRBV6-5	TRBJ1-3	TGTGCCAGCAGTGAAGTTGGAAACACCATATATTTT	CASSEVGNTIYF
-	-	TRBV6-1	TRBJ2-4	TGTGCCAGCAGTGAAGAGGCCAAAAACATTCAGTACTTC	CASSEEAKNIQYF